Following are 32 T cell receptor beta chains from one sample sequenced in a study of blood T cells in healthy people across ages. Next came a second PCR, run for about 7 to 12 cycles, which used a sample-barcoded 5' primer along with a J-beta primer mix. TCRdb processed the 5' RACE reads anew with MiXCR; each CDR3 protein has one entry. The sample contains about 1 million distinct CDR3 sequences, 45% of which appear only once. The sequenced sample was blood. The receptors stem from a woman aged 60 to 75 in good health.

V gene TRBV27 combines with J gene TRBJ1-1; no reliable D call. V was trimmed by 6 bases and J by 0 bases, leaving 14 bases between them. CDR1 is MNHEY, CDR2 SMNVEV, per germline (reference sequence). The CDR3 length is 15 residues. CDR3 loop: CASSPHRALNTEAFF. Written as DNA, the CDR3 is TGTGCCAGCAGCCCTCACCGGGCCCTGAACACTGAAGCTTTCTTT.

The chain combines TRBV15 with TRBJ2-5; unclear D gene. The ends were cut back, 3 bases at V and 2 bases at J, with 4 bases in the middle. From germline, CDR1 is LNHNV and CDR2 YYDKDF (reference sequence). The CDR3 contains 12 residues. The CDR3 nucleotides are TGTGCCACCAGCAGCATTCAAGAGACCCAGTACTTC. Translating it yields CATSSIQETQYF.

In its sample, this clonotype was seen once. Relative to the germline gene, one junction end is altered; a read error may explain this. The rearrangement uses TRBV25-1 and TRBJ2-1; 8 nucleotides agree with TRBD2. CDR1 MGHDK and CDR2 SYGVNS come from the germline V gene. The CDR3 loop spans 15 amino acids. The CDR3 spells CASGGSGSSYNERFF. CDR3 nucleotides: TGTGCCAGCGGGGGCAGCGGGAGCTCCTACAATGAGCGGTTCTTC.

On this clonotype: At one of its ends the junction is not consistent with the germline gene, which may arise from a read error. The chain uses TRBV5-1 and TRBJ2-7, with 8 bases identical to TRBD2. CDR3 length equals 15 residues. Germline CDR1 is SGHRS and CDR2 is YFSETQ. The CDR3: CASSPSSGSSYEQYF. Here the CDR3 DNA reads TGTGCCAGCAGCCCCTCGAGCGGGAGCTCCTACGAGCAGTACTTC.

A few counts support this clonotype. V is TRBV5-1 and J is TRBJ1-1; D unresolved. The V end lost 3 bases, the J end lost 0 bases, and 9 bases lay between the germline ends. The length of the CDR3 is 14 residues. Germline V CDR1 and CDR2: SGHRS, YFSETQ. CDR3 protein: CASSWTGMNTEAFF. The DNA of the CDR3 is TGCGCCAGCAGCTGGACGGGGATGAACACTGAAGCTTTCTTT.

The chain uses TRBV24-1 and TRBJ2-5; perhaps D is TRBD1 or TRBD2 (6 bases each). With 0 bases removed from V and 4 bases from J, the gap between germline ends came to 14 bases. In germline, CDR1 is KGHDR, CDR2 SFDVKD. The CDR3 totals 16 residues. In DNA form, the CDR3 reads TGTGCCACCAGTGATTTGCAACAGGGAGGCCCAGAGACCCAGTACTTC. It yields the protein CATSDLQQGGPETQYF.

The rearrangement joins TRBV15 to TRBJ2-7; 8 bases match TRBD1. The germline V gene encodes CDR1 LNHNV and CDR2 YYDKDF (reference sequence). This CDR3 spans 15 amino acids. After removal of 0 bases from V and 3 bases from J, the junction contained 4 bases not matched to a gene. The CDR3 sequence: CATSRDGQGLYEQYF. Written as DNA, the CDR3 is TGTGCCACCAGCAGAGACGGACAGGGACTCTACGAGCAGTACTTC.

The chain is built from TRBV7-2 and TRBJ2-2; a possible D gene is TRBD2 (5 bases). Germline CDR1 reads SGHTA; CDR2 reads FQGNSA. V was shortened by 0 bases and J by 7 bases, with 12 bases between the two germline ends. CDR3 length: 15 amino acids. The CDR3 DNA reads as TGTGCCAGCAGCTTAGCCCTAGCCGGCATCGGGGAGCTGTTTTTT. Encoded protein: CASSLALAGIGELFF.

Comment on this clonotype: Compared with germline, one end of the junction differs, possibly owing to a read error. CDR3: CAISFGPRSRSDTQYF. CDR3 in DNA: TGCGCCATCAGCTTCGGGCCGAGGTCGAGGTCAGATACGCAGTATTTT. This chain links TRBV5-1 with TRBJ2-3; D gene ambiguous. The CDR3 is 16 amino acids. CDR1 and CDR2 (germline): SGHRS, YFSETQ.

V is TRBV4-3 and J is TRBJ2-7; D tentatively fits TRBD1 or TRBD2 (5 bases each). Germline lookup yields CDR1 LGHNA and CDR2 YSLEER. The CDR3 totals 15 residues. Trimming stripped 0 bases from V and 3 bases from J, with 12 bases between. This CDR3 is CASSQEPGRYYEQYF. CDR3 DNA: TGCGCCAGCAGCCAAGAACCGGGACGGTACTACGAGCAGTACTTC.

The chain combines TRBV29-1 with TRBJ2-4; D possibly uses TRBD1 or TRBD2 (5 bases each). CDR1 SQVTM and CDR2 ANQGSEA come from the germline V gene. The CDR3 contains 12 residues. Trimming removed 7 bases from V and 5 bases from J, with 12 bases in between. The CDR3 reads CSAGDVQNIQYF. Here the CDR3 DNA reads TGCAGCGCCGGGGACGTCCAAAACATTCAGTACTTC.

J is TRBJ1-1 and V is TRBV4-2; D perhaps matches TRBD1 (5 bases). V lost 1 base and J 1 base, leaving 7 bases between the germline ends. The CDR3 runs to 14 residues. Germline assignment: CDR1 LGHNA and CDR2 YNFKEQ. CDR3 residues: CASSQGTQNTEAFF. CDR3 sequence (DNA): TGTGCCAGCAGCCAAGGGACACAGAACACTGAAGCTTTCTTT.

The chain is built from TRBV7-6 and TRBJ2-5, with unresolved D. The CDR3 spans 15 residues. Trimming cost V 4 bases and J 5 bases, with 17 bases left between them. Germline loops: CDR1 SGHVS, CDR2 FNYEAQ. The CDR3 DNA reads as TGTGCCAGCAGCTCCGGGCTAGGCCGAGGCGAGACCCAGTACTTC. Amino acid sequence: CASSSGLGRGETQYF.

The chain is built from TRBV5-1 and TRBJ2-5; the D gene is possibly TRBD2 (5 bases). Between the trimmed V and J ends, which lost 2 bases and 5 bases, there was a span of 19 bases. Germline V gene lookup returns CDR1 SGHRS and CDR2 YFSETQ. The CDR3 extends over 16 amino acids. The CDR3 reads CASSFEGEGTYETQYF. Written as DNA, the CDR3 is TGCGCCAGCAGCTTCGAGGGAGAGGGTACTTACGAGACCCAGTACTTC.

CDR3 loop: CSAVSSSYEQYF. CDR3 nucleotides: TGCAGCGCCGTTAGTAGCTCCTACGAGCAGTACTTC. The chain couples TRBV29-1 to TRBJ2-7; D not certain. Trimming removed 7 bases from V and 0 bases from J, with 10 bases in between. Germline V lookup: CDR1 SQVTM, CDR2 ANQGSEA. The CDR3 runs 12 residues.

V gene TRBV27 combines with J gene TRBJ2-7; perhaps TRBD2 as D (5 bases). V lost 5 bases and J lost 6, with 11 bases in between. Germline V gene lookup returns CDR1 MNHEY and CDR2 SMNVEV (reference sequence). The CDR3 spans 12 residues. CDR3 nucleotides: TGTGCCAGCAGTCCCAGCGGTCTCGAGCAGTACTTC. Its translation: CASSPSGLEQYF.

The CDR3 DNA sequence: TGTGCCAGCAGGTCGTTGGACACCTACAATGAGCAGTTCTTC. Translated, it gives CASRSLDTYNEQFF. V and J are TRBV6-5 and TRBJ2-1, with D maybe TRBD1 (5 bases). V was pared by 6 bases and J by 2 bases, with 11 bases between. The CDR3 runs to 14 residues. Germline loops: CDR1 MNHEY, CDR2 SVGAGI.

The rearrangement uses TRBV27 and TRBJ2-7; no reliable D call. Deletions cut 2 bases from V and 10 bases from J, with 15 bases between. The CDR3 has 13 residues. Looked up from germline, CDR1 is MNHEY and CDR2 is SMNVEV (reference sequence). Here the CDR3 DNA reads TGTGCCAGCAGTTTAAGCAGGAATGAGGCCCAGTACTTC. The encoded protein is CASSLSRNEAQYF.

The V call is TRBV11-2, the J call TRBJ2-5, with 14 bases lining up with TRBD2. The CDR3 loop spans 19 amino acids. After removal of 2 bases from V and 3 bases from J, the junction contained 11 bases not matched to a gene. Germline CDR1 and CDR2: SGHAT and FQNNGV. The CDR3 DNA reads TGTGCCAGCAGCTTAAGGCCGGAGTGGGGACTAGCGGGAGAAGAGACCCAGTACTTC. This translates into CASSLRPEWGLAGEETQYF.

The V gene is TRBV14, the J gene TRBJ2-7; 8 nucleotides line up with TRBD2. The CDR3 spans 15 residues. The germline CDR1 and CDR2 sequences are SGHDN and FVKESK. After removal of 6 bases from V and 7 bases from J, the junction contained 14 bases not matched to a gene. CDR3 sequence: CASRAAGTSRGEQYF. In DNA form, the CDR3 reads TGTGCCAGCAGAGCGGCCGGGACTAGTCGGGGGGAGCAGTACTTC. Supplemented by reference TRBV14 and TRBJ2-7, the full variable domain reads EAGVTQFPSHSVIEKGQTVTLRCDPISGHDNLYWYRRVMGKEIKFLLHFVKESKQDESGMPNNRFLAERTGGTYSTLKVQPAELEDSGVYFCASRAAGTSRGEQYFGPGTRLTVT.

Only a few counts were recorded for this clonotype. The V and J genes are TRBV12-3 or TRBV12-4 and TRBJ2-1; 10 bases map to TRBD1. The CDR3 has 15 residues. V shed 6 bases, J shed 6 bases, and the junction held 8 bases outside the gene matches. The CDR3 is CASRPPGQGRNEQFF. CDR3 nucleotides: TGTGCCAGCAGGCCACCGGGACAGGGGCGCAATGAGCAGTTCTTC.

V usage is TRBV6-1 and J usage is TRBJ2-2; 9 bases agree with TRBD1. The germline V gene has CDR1 MNHNS and CDR2 SASEGT. The junction had 13 bases not matched to a gene; V was cut back by 8 bases and J by 0 bases. The CDR3 sequence is 18 residues long. The CDR3 here is CASVSHRGPRTNTGELFF. The DNA for the CDR3 is TGTGCCAGCGTCAGCCACAGGGGGCCTCGCACGAACACCGGGGAGCTGTTTTTT.

This chain links TRBV12-3 or TRBV12-4 with TRBJ2-1; possible D gene TRBD2, 5 bases. The length of the CDR3 is 15 residues. Trimming took off 6 bases at V and 4 bases at J, with 16 bases between the two ends. CDR3 protein: CASSTRLPTYNEQFF. Written as DNA, the CDR3 is TGTGCCAGCAGCACGCGACTACCTACTTACAATGAGCAGTTCTTC.

The chain is built from TRBV2 and TRBJ1-5, with D hard to call. This CDR3 contains 15 residues. Trimming took 4 bases from V and 2 from J, leaving 12 bases between them. Per the germline V gene, CDR1 is SNHLY and CDR2 is FYNNEI. The CDR3 here is CASSVTREGNQPQHF. The CDR3 DNA is TGTGCCAGCAGTGTTACCCGGGAGGGCAATCAGCCCCAGCATTTT.

This clonotype showed up just a few times. V gene TRBV20-1 combines with J gene TRBJ1-5; D uncertain. The V gene's germline CDR1 is DFQATT and CDR2 SNEGSKA (reference sequence). The CDR3 consists of 14 residues. The V and J ends lost 2 bases and 0 bases respectively, with 8 bases between them. CDR3 residues: CSARRSSSNQPQHF. CDR3 in DNA: TGCAGTGCTAGACGAAGTAGTAGCAATCAGCCCCAGCATTTT.

V usage is TRBV20-1 and J usage is TRBJ2-5; TRBD2 matches 9 bases. Germline CDR1 reads DFQATT; CDR2 reads SNEGSKA (reference sequence). There are 13 residues in the CDR3. The V segment lost 3 bases and the J segment 5 bases; nucleotides outside the gene matches: 4. The CDR3 loop is CSARGLAYETQYF. The CDR3 bases are TGCAGTGCTAGGGGACTAGCCTATGAGACCCAGTACTTC.

This rearrangement joins TRBV27 to TRBJ2-1, with 9 positions matching TRBD1. Unmatched junction bases numbered 10, after V lost 4 bases and J lost 15 bases. The CDR3 totals 13 residues. The germline V gene has CDR1 MNHEY and CDR2 SMNVEV (reference sequence). The DNA for the CDR3 is TGTGCCAGCAGTTACGGGACAGGGTGGAAGAGGTTCTTC. This encodes CASSYGTGWKRFF.

The V and J genes are TRBV10-3 and TRBJ2-3; weak D call: TRBD2 (6 bases). Trimming left V 3 bases short and J 0 bases short, with 16 bases between. Germline assignment: CDR1 ENHRY and CDR2 SYGVKD. The CDR3 sequence is 17 residues long. The CDR3 DNA follows: TGTGCCATCAGTGAACGGGAAGGAGGAGGGAGCACAGATACGCAGTATTTT. It is translated as CAISEREGGGSTDTQYF.

This clonotype was recorded at least ten times. The chain employs TRBV29-1 and TRBJ2-7, with 10 bases aligning to TRBD2. The J segment lost 3 bases and the V segment lost 2 bases, leaving 7 bases of the junction unmatched. CDR1 SQVTM and CDR2 ANQGSEA come from the germline V gene. This CDR3 is built from 15 residues. The CDR3: CSVELAGGVDYEQYF. The CDR3 DNA is TGCAGCGTTGAATTAGCGGGAGGCGTAGACTACGAGCAGTACTTC.

The V call is TRBV20-1, the J call TRBJ1-2, with D possibly TRBD1 on 6 matching bases. The V end lost 0 bases, the J end lost 7 bases, and 12 bases lay between the germline ends. The germline gives CDR1 DFQATT, CDR2 SNEGSKA (reference sequence). The CDR3 has 13 amino acids. DNA for the CDR3: TGCAGTGCTAGAGAACCGACAGGCGGTGGCTACACCTTC. Translating gives CSAREPTGGGYTF.

The J gene is TRBJ2-5, the V gene TRBV27; D might be TRBD1 (6 bases). V was pared by 6 bases and J by 2 bases, with 10 bases between. The CDR3 covers 13 residues. Looked up from germline, CDR1 is MNHEY and CDR2 is SMNVEV (reference sequence). CDR3 protein: CASRQGWQETQYF. Here the CDR3 DNA reads TGTGCCAGCAGACAGGGTTGGCAAGAGACCCAGTACTTC.

The CDR3 loop reads CASSPRQGDRSEQFF. The DNA of the CDR3 is TGTGCCAGCTCACCGCGACAGGGGGATCGGAGTGAGCAGTTCTTC. The chain joins TRBV18 to TRBJ2-1; 9 nucleotides line up with TRBD1. This CDR3 is built from 15 residues. Germline CDR1 and CDR2: KGHSH and LQKENI. Losses at the gene ends were 3 bases for V and 9 bases for J; bases not matched to a gene: 9.